This T cell receptor (beta chain) was found in a study of shared clonotypes between healthy human individuals. Study-level background: CD8 memory received one plate per donor, CD8 naive two, CD4 memory three and CD4 naive three. Findings and caveats of the study: Naive subsets tended to show greater estimated richness than memory subsets.

Deep-level running was used for the assay. An even split of each subset's genomic DNA across several immunoSEQ plates was performed. Method: immunoSEQ multiplex PCR; TCRdb's copy keeps in-frame clones and lacks some. This sample has millions of clones; 85% to 95% occur once, and the top ten carry about 1.5%. The naive CD8 subset, CD45RO-negative cells positively selected for CCR7, excluded terminally differentiated effector memory CD45RA+ cells. In germline, CDR1 is SGDLS, CDR2 YYNGEE. This CDR3 has 15 residues. V lost 0 bases and J 3 bases, leaving 12 bases between the germline ends. Points on this clone: Its antigen is unidentified.

Sequencing input: naive CD8+ T cells from PBMCs. This receptor was obtained from a man between 18 and 29 years old in good health. Some clones in this sample may be carry-over from other donors' samples. The V call is TRBV9, the J call TRBJ1-2; perhaps TRBD1 as D (5 bases). CDR3 DNA sequence: TGTGCCAGCAGCGTAGAGGGAGGGGCGTACTATGGCTACACCTTC. Protein sequence: CASSVEGGAYYGYTF.